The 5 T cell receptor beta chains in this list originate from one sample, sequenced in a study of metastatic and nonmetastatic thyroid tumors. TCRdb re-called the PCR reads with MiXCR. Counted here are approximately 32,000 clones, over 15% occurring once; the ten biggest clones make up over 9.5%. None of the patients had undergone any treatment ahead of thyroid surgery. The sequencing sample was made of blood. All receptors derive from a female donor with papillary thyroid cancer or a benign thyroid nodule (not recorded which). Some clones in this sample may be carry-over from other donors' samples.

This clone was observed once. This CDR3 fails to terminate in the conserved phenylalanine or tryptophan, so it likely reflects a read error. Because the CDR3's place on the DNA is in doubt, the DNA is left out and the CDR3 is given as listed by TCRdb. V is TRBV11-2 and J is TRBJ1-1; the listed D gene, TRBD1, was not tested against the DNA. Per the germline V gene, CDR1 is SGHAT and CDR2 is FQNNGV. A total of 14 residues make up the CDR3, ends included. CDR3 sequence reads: CASSLTPGSTEALL.

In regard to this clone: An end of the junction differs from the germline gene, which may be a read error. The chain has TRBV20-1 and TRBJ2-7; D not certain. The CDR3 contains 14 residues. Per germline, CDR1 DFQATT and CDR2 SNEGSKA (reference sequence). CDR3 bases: TGCAGTGCTAGTTTGCTGTACGCCAACTACGATCAGTACTTC. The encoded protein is CSASLLYANYDQYF.

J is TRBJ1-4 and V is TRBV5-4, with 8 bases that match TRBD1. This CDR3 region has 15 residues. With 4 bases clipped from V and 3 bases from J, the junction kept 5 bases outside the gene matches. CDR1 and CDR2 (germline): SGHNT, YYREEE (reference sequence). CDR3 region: CASSRWGQANEKLFF. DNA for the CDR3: TGTGCCAGCAGCCGGTGGGGACAGGCTAATGAAAAACTGTTTTTT.

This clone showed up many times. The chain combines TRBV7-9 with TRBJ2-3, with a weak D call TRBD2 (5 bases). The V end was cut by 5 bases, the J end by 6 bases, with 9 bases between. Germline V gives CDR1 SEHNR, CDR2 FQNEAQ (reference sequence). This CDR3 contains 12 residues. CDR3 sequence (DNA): TGTGCCAGCAGCCCTAGCCTGGATACGCAGTATTTT. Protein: CASSPSLDTQYF.

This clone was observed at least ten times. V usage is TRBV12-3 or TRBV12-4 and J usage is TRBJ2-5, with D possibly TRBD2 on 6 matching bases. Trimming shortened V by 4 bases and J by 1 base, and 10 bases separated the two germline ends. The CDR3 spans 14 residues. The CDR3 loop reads CASSWAGTQETQYF. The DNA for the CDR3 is TGTGCCAGCAGTTGGGCGGGGACCCAAGAGACCCAGTACTTC.